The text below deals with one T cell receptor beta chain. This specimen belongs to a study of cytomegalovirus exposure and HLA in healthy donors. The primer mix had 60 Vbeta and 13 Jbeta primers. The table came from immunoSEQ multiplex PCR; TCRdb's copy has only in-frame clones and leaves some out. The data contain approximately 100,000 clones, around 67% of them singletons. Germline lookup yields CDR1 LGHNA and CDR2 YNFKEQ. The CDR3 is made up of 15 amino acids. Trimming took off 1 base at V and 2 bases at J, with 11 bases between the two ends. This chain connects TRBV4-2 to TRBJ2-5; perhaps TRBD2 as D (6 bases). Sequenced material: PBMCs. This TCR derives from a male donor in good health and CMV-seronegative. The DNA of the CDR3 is TGTGCCAGCAGCCAAGCCGGGAGCGCACAAGAGACCCAGTACTTC. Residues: CASSQAGSAQETQYF.